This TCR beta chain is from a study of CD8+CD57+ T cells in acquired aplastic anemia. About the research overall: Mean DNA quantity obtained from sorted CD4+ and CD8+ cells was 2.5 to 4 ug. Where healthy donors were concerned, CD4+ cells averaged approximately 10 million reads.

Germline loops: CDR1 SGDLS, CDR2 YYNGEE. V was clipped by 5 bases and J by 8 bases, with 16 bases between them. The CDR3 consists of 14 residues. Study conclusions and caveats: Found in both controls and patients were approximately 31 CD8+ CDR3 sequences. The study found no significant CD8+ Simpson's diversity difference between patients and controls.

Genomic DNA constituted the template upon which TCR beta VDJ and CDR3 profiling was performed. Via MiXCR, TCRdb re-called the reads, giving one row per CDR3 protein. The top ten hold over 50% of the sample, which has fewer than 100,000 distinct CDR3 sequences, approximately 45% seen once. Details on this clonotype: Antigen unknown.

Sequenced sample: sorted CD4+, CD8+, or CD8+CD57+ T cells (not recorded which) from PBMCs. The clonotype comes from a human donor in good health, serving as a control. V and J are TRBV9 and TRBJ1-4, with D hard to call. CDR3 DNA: TGTGCCAGCAGTGAATCGGGTCCGGGGGAAAAACTGTTTTTT. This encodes CASSESGPGEKLFF. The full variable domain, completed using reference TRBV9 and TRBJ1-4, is DSGVTQTPKHLITATGQRVTLRCSPRSGDLSVYWYQQSLDQGLQFLIQYYNGEERAKGNILERFSAQQFPDLHSELNLSSLELGDSALYFCASSESGPGEKLFFGSGTQLSVL.